This section outlines one TCR beta chain sequence together with its context. This entry is derived from a study of blood T cell repertoires in COVID-19. Study-wide background: Sites across the United States, Italy and Spain contributed samples from acute and convalescent COVID-19.

Libraries were prepared by immunoSEQ multiplex PCR; TCRdb keeps only in-frame clonotypes and omits some of them. Of over 150,000 clones listed, approximately 83% are singletons. The germline V and J ends were trimmed by 2 bases and 2 bases, with 11 bases remaining between them. The length of the CDR3 is 15 residues. Germline CDR1 is MNHNS and CDR2 is SASEGT. This clonotype was sampled from a woman between 35 and 50 years old with COVID-19, enrolled during active disease. The sample taken for sequencing was peripheral blood. This rearrangement joins TRBV6-1 to TRBJ2-3; TRBD2 might be the D (5 bases). Written as DNA, the CDR3 is TGTGCCAGCAGTGAACGGGCGGGTACCACAGATACGCAGTATTTT. Protein product: CASSERAGTTDTQYF.